A selection of T cell receptor beta chains follows, all from one sample in a study of shared clonotypes between healthy human individuals. Profiled with immunoSEQ multiplex PCR; TCRdb holds only in-frame clones, not every one. The sample lists about 530,000 clones; 96% were seen once. Specimen: naive CD4+ T cells sorted from blood. The receptors shown here come from a young woman in good health. Both conserved end residues are part of each CDR3. The D gene is left open where the match is weak. Rows may omit the clone size; those that give it use once, few, many or a size class.

v_gene,d_gene,abundance,j_gene,CDR3aa,CDR3nt
TRBV6-1,-,once,TRBJ1-2,CASSEGLSNYGYTF,TGTGCCAGCAGTGAGGGACTCTCTAACTATGGCTACACCTTC
TRBV4-1,TRBD2,-,TRBJ2-2,CASSQDPLSGAMYGDTGELFF,TGCGCCAGCAGCCAAGATCCCTTGAGCGGGGCTATGTATGGAGACACCGGGGAGCTGTTTTTT
TRBV18,TRBD2,-,TRBJ2-7,CASSPLAGGEQYF,TGTGCCAGCTCACCTCTAGCGGGAGGCGAGCAGTACTTC
TRBV11-3,-,-,TRBJ2-3,CASSHGGGTPTDTQYF,TGTGCCAGCAGCCACGGGGGCGGAACCCCCACAGATACGCAGTATTTT
TRBV9,-,-,TRBJ1-2,CASSVEPNYGYTF,TGTGCCAGCAGCGTAGAGCCGAACTATGGCTACACCTTC
TRBV6-5,-,-,TRBJ2-1,CASRPDPYLYNEQFF,TGTGCCAGCAGACCCGACCCCTACCTCTACAATGAGCAGTTCTTC
TRBV7-8,-,-,TRBJ2-3,CASSLNWGSTDTQYF,TGTGCCAGCAGCTTGAATTGGGGAAGCACAGATACGCAGTATTTT
TRBV28,-,-,TRBJ1-5,CASSLEGGVQPQHF,TGTGCCAGCAGTTTAGAGGGGGGCGTTCAGCCCCAGCATTTT
TRBV11-2,TRBD2,-,TRBJ2-7,CASSLLSGTPPGEQYF,TGTGCCAGCAGCTTATTGAGCGGGACCCCGCCCGGCGAGCAGTACTTC
TRBV13,-,-,TRBJ2-3,CASSLEGDTQYF,TGTGCCAGCAGCTTAGAGGGGGATACGCAGTATTTT
TRBV4-1,-,-,TRBJ1-1,CASSPPGRDTEAFF,TGCGCCAGCAGCCCACCAGGGAGGGACACTGAAGCTTTCTTT
TRBV28,-,once,TRBJ2-4,CASSRQGTKNIQYF,TGTGCCAGCAGCAGGCAGGGTACCAAAAACATTCAGTACTTC
TRBV10-3,-,-,TRBJ1-2,CAIKGEMRGYTF,TGTGCCATCAAGGGGGAAATGAGAGGCTACACCTTC
TRBV30,TRBD2,-,TRBJ2-7,CAGNSGSKYEQYF,TGTGCCGGAAACAGCGGGAGTAAGTACGAGCAGTACTTC
TRBV5-4,TRBD2,-,TRBJ2-7,CASSLALDSREAYEQYF,TGTGCCAGCAGCTTGGCCTTAGACTCCCGGGAGGCCTACGAGCAGTACTTC
TRBV19,TRBD2,-,TRBJ2-2,CASSIGLAGGSFNTGELFF,TGTGCCAGTAGTATCGGGCTAGCGGGAGGATCCTTCAACACCGGGGAGCTGTTTTTT
TRBV7-9,TRBD2,-,TRBJ2-6,CASSLAGGTSGREANVLTF,TGTGCCAGCAGCTTAGCGGGCGGGACTAGCGGGAGGGAGGCCAACGTCCTGACTTTC
TRBV6-5,TRBD1,-,TRBJ1-1,CASSYSDRATTEAFF,TGTGCCAGCAGTTACTCTGACAGGGCGACCACTGAAGCTTTCTTT
TRBV7-3,TRBD2,-,TRBJ2-1,CASSRGLAGYNEQFF,TGTGCCAGCAGCCGAGGACTAGCGGGGTACAATGAGCAGTTCTTC
TRBV19,-,-,TRBJ2-6,CASSTTGGSGANVLTF,TGTGCCAGTAGTACTACAGGTGGGTCTGGGGCCAACGTCCTGACTTTC
TRBV27,TRBD2,-,TRBJ2-1,CASSRPGTRYNEQFF,TGTGCCAGCAGTAGGCCCGGGACTAGATACAATGAGCAGTTCTTC
TRBV5-1,-,-,TRBJ2-7,CASMGKRCRGHPIAGAGYEQYF,TGCGCCAGCATGGGAAAAAGATGCAGGGGGCACCCAATAGCGGGAGCGGGTTACGAGCAGTACTTC
TRBV7-2,-,-,TRBJ2-5,CASSLVLETQYF,TGTGCCAGCAGCTTAGTTTTAGAGACCCAGTACTTC
TRBV6-1,-,-,TRBJ1-2,CASSEQTSGDGYTF,TGTGCCAGCAGTGAACAAACTAGCGGGGATGGCTACACCTTC
TRBV2,TRBD1,-,TRBJ2-7,CASSEQGVNEQYF,TGTGCCAGCAGTGAACAGGGGGTCAATGAGCAGTACTTC
TRBV11-1,-,-,TRBJ1-1,CASSARQVPTEAFF,TGTGCCAGCAGCGCCAGACAGGTTCCCACTGAAGCTTTCTTT
TRBV9,-,-,TRBJ2-1,CASSVAHYNEQFF,TGTGCCAGCAGCGTAGCACACTACAATGAGCAGTTCTTC
TRBV7-2,-,-,TRBJ2-7,CASSPSRGHYEQYF,TGTGCCAGCAGTCCTTCTCGGGGGCACTACGAGCAGTACTTC